This passage covers 24 T cell receptor beta chains from one sample sequenced in a study of vaccination effects on CD4 cells after COVID-19. Method: immunoSEQ multiplex PCR; TCRdb's copy keeps in-frame clones and lacks some. The sample holds 25,000 to 35,000 clones; more than 60% are singletons and the top ten take 10%. Their recognized antigens are unknown. Expansion with viral peptide pools was applied to antigen-specific CD4+ T cells by the ViraFEST assay prior to sequencing. When around nine days of culture had elapsed, CD4+ T cells were isolated. Vaccination of participants consisted of two doses of either the BNT162b2 or mRNA-1273 vaccine. The sequencing here drew on CD4+ T cells from PBMCs cultured with HCoV-NL63 spike peptides, taken after COVID-19 vaccination. The receptors were sampled from a human donor who received a COVID-19 vaccine.

The chain uses TRBV5-1 and TRBJ1-2; 7 bases line up with TRBD1. The CDR3 has 14 amino acids. With V trimmed by 4 bases and J by 4 bases, 7 bases remained unmatched. Germline assignment: CDR1 SGHRS and CDR2 YFSETQ. CDR3 coding DNA: TGCGCCAGCAGCCAGACAGGGATGCGCTATGGCTACACCTTC. Its translation is CASSQTGMRYGYTF.

J is TRBJ2-2 and V is TRBV4-1; 15 bases are a match to TRBD2. V trimming: 5 bases; J trimming: 3 bases; junction bases outside the gene matches: 10. Germline V lookup: CDR1 MGHRA, CDR2 YSYEKL. This CDR3 region has 19 residues. Here the CDR3 reads CASSGTSGLAGGYTGELFF. The CDR3, as DNA: TGCGCCAGCAGCGGAACCTCGGGACTAGCGGGGGGATACACCGGGGAGCTGTTTTTT.

This sequence joins TRBV5-1 and TRBJ2-3; D possibly matches TRBD1 or TRBD2 (5 bases each). In germline, CDR1 is SGHRS, CDR2 YFSETQ. This CDR3 spans 15 amino acids. Trimming left V 0 bases short and J 4 bases short, with 12 bases between. The CDR3 coding sequence is TGCGCCAGCAGCTTGGGTTGGCAGGGAGCAGATACGCAGTATTTT. Translated, it gives CASSLGWQGADTQYF.

This clone was observed a few times. This chain joins TRBV27 and TRBJ1-4; tentatively, D is TRBD1 (5 bases). The ends were cut back, 8 bases at V and 6 bases at J, with 16 bases in the middle. The CDR3 is 14 amino acids. Germline V gene sequence: CDR1 MNHEY, CDR2 SMNVEV (reference sequence). CDR3 DNA: TGTGCCAGCGGCGGTTGGGGGAGGTATGAAAAACTGTTTTTT. Amino acid sequence: CASGGWGRYEKLFF. Supplemented by reference TRBV27 and TRBJ1-4, the full variable domain reads EAQVTQNPRYLITVTGKKLTVTCSQNMNHEYMSWYRQDPGLGLRQIYYSMNVEVTDKGDVPEGYKVSRKEKRNFPLILESPSPNQTSLYFCASGGWGRYEKLFFGSGTQLSVL.

The chain employs TRBV18 and TRBJ2-1; D may be TRBD2 (6 bases). Looked up from germline, CDR1 is KGHSH and CDR2 is LQKENI. CDR3 length equals 15 residues. Deletions cut 4 bases from V and 7 bases from J, with 17 bases between. CDR3 protein: CASSLGPGSVNEQFF. The CDR3 coding sequence is TGTGCCAGCTCACTAGGTCCCGGGAGTGTTAATGAGCAGTTCTTC.

This chain uses TRBV7-9 with TRBJ1-5; D is ambiguous. V was cut by 0 bases and J by 0 bases, with 9 bases left in between. From germline, CDR1 is SEHNR and CDR2 FQNEAQ (reference sequence). CDR3 length equals 16 residues. CDR3: CASSLAVAVSNQPQHF. The CDR3 DNA reads TGTGCCAGCAGCTTAGCGGTGGCCGTTAGCAATCAGCCCCAGCATTTT.

This sequence joins TRBV1 and TRBJ1-5. TRBV1 is deemed a pseudogene. The CDR3 is 18 amino acids. The CDR3 protein is CTSSIRGRVSSCNQPQHF. CDR3 DNA sequence: TGCACCAGCAGCATAAGAGGACGGGTTAGCAGCTGCAATCAGCCCCAGCATTTT.

The rearrangement links TRBV9 to TRBJ2-7; TRBD2 agrees at 10 bases. The germline gives CDR1 SGDLS, CDR2 YYNGEE. V shed 3 bases, J shed 3 bases, and the junction held 18 bases outside the gene matches. The CDR3 is 19 amino acids. This chain's CDR3 is CASSGGSGGLELSHYEQYF. In DNA, the CDR3 is TGTGCCAGCAGCGGAGGTAGCGGGGGGTTAGAACTTTCTCACTACGAGCAGTACTTC.

The V call is TRBV5-1, the J call TRBJ1-1; 7 bases align to TRBD1. The length of the CDR3 is 14 residues. CDR1 SGHRS and CDR2 YFSETQ come from the germline V gene. V shed 0 bases and J 5 bases; nucleotides not matched to a gene: 4. The CDR3: CASSLETGSTEAFF. For the CDR3, the DNA is TGCGCCAGCAGCTTGGAGACAGGGTCTACTGAAGCTTTCTTT.

The rearrangement links TRBV2 to TRBJ2-2; D is perhaps TRBD2 (5 bases). The CDR3 sequence is 15 residues long. V lost 4 bases and J 1 base, leaving 10 bases between the germline ends. Per germline, CDR1 SNHLY and CDR2 FYNNEI. CDR3 bases: TGTGCCAGCAGTGTCGGGAACTGGAACACCGGGGAGCTGTTTTTT. It is translated as CASSVGNWNTGELFF.

The genes are TRBV19 and TRBJ1-2, with TRBD1 matching over 9 bases. Germline V lookup: CDR1 LNHDA, CDR2 SQIVND (reference sequence). V trimming: 6 bases; J trimming: 6 bases; junction bases outside the gene matches: 8. The CDR3 runs 14 residues. The DNA for the CDR3 is TGTGCCAGTAGAATGACGGGACAGGGAGATGGCTACACCTTC. This gives the protein CASRMTGQGDGYTF.

This chain connects TRBV3-1 (or the pseudogene TRBV3-2) to TRBJ2-3, with TRBD2 identical over 11 bases. Germline values: CDR1 LGHDT, CDR2 YNNKEL (reference sequence). This CDR3 is 17 amino acids long. V trimming: 2 bases; J trimming: 2 bases; junction bases outside the gene matches: 6. The CDR3 region is CASSQLLAGALTDTQYF. In DNA, the CDR3 is TGTGCCAGCAGCCAACTACTAGCGGGGGCGCTCACAGATACGCAGTATTTT.

The chain carries TRBV3-1 (or the pseudogene TRBV3-2) and TRBJ1-2; D call uncertain. The V gene's germline CDR1 is LGHDT and CDR2 YNNKEL (reference sequence). The V and J ends lost 0 bases and 7 bases respectively, with 12 bases between them. The CDR3 contains 14 residues. In DNA, the CDR3 is TGTGCCAGCAGCCAAGATCCGGGAGGAAGTGGCTACACCTTC. Amino acid sequence: CASSQDPGGSGYTF.

This chain uses TRBV27 with TRBJ1-2, with D perhaps TRBD1 (5 bases). This CDR3 has 15 residues. CDR1 and CDR2 from the germline V gene are MNHEY and SMNVEV (reference sequence). V lost 2 bases to trimming and J lost 0 bases, with 10 bases between them. For the CDR3, the DNA is TGTGCCAGCAGTTTAGCGGGGCCCGCTAACTATGGCTACACCTTC. This gives the protein CASSLAGPANYGYTF.

V is TRBV16 and J is TRBJ1-4; TRBD1 matches at 9 bases. Germline trimming cut 6 bases from V and 5 bases from J; bases unmatched to any gene: 7. CDR1 is KGHSY, CDR2 FQNENV, per germline. CDR3 length: 15 residues. CDR3 nucleotides: TGTGCCAGCAGACAGTCCGGGACAGGGAATGAAAAACTGTTTTTT. Its protein is CASRQSGTGNEKLFF.

This chain links TRBV7-8 with TRBJ2-5, with 15 bases lining up with TRBD2. This CDR3 has 19 residues. The V segment lost 4 bases and the J segment 6 bases; nucleotides outside the gene matches: 15. The V gene's germline CDR1 is SGHVS and CDR2 FQNEAQ. CDR3 sequence: CASSYGTSGRRIGVQTQYF. In DNA form, the CDR3 reads TGTGCCAGCAGCTATGGGACTAGCGGGAGGCGGATCGGGGTGCAGACCCAGTACTTC.

The chain combines TRBV30 with TRBJ2-7; the match to TRBD1 covers 9 bases. Germline V gives CDR1 GTSNPN, CDR2 SVGIG (reference sequence). The CDR3 loop spans 13 amino acids. With V trimmed by 8 bases and J by 0 bases, 5 bases remained unmatched. CDR3 residues: CAGGTGTSYEQYF. The CDR3, as DNA: TGTGCCGGCGGGACAGGGACCTCCTACGAGCAGTACTTC. The full variable domain, rest sourced from reference TRBV30 and TRBJ2-7, is SQTIHQWPATLVQPVGSPLSLECTVEGTSNPNLYWYRQAAGRGLQLLFYSVGIGQISSEVPQNLSASRPQDRQFILSSKKLLLSDSGFYLCAGGTGTSYEQYFGPGTRLTVT.

The rearrangement links TRBV19 to TRBJ2-3, with 13 bases aligning to TRBD2. Trimming removed 2 bases from V and 3 bases from J; junction bases left unmatched: 2. The V gene's germline CDR1 is LNHDA and CDR2 SQIVND (reference sequence). CDR3 length: 16 residues. The CDR3 is CASSITGLAGTDTQYF. CDR3 bases: TGTGCCAGTAGTATAACGGGACTAGCGGGGACAGATACGCAGTATTTT.

The chain recombines TRBV7-9 with TRBJ2-1; perhaps TRBD1 as D (5 bases). Trimming left V 5 bases short and J 9 bases short, with 11 bases between. Looked up from germline, CDR1 is SEHNR and CDR2 is FQNEAQ (reference sequence). This CDR3 spans 12 amino acids. This chain's CDR3 is CASSTQAPEQFF. Written as DNA, the CDR3 is TGTGCCAGCAGCACACAGGCCCCTGAGCAGTTCTTC.

This clone was counted once. The V call is TRBV5-8, the J call TRBJ1-4; 9 positions match TRBD1. The CDR3 runs 15 residues. Trimming took 4 bases from V and 8 from J; bases not matched to a gene: 9. Germline V gives CDR1 SGHTS, CDR2 YDEGEE. The CDR3 is CASSLGQGLREKLFF. CDR3 bases: TGTGCCAGCAGCCTGGGACAGGGTTTAAGAGAAAAACTGTTTTTT.

The chain couples TRBV9 to TRBJ2-5, with D perhaps TRBD1 or TRBD2 (5 bases each). Between the trimmed V and J ends, which lost 3 bases and 2 bases, there was a span of 11 bases. The CDR3 extends over 14 amino acids. Germline V CDR1 and CDR2: SGDLS, YYNGEE. CDR3 sequence: CASSAGTIQETQYF. The CDR3 DNA reads as TGTGCCAGCAGCGCCGGGACCATTCAAGAGACCCAGTACTTC.

This clone has a handful of counts. The V call is TRBV5-1, the J call TRBJ2-7, with 8 bases identical to TRBD1. The germline V gene has CDR1 SGHRS and CDR2 YFSETQ. CDR3 size: 17 residues. V shed 0 bases and J 0 bases; nucleotides not matched to a gene: 8. The CDR3 sequence: CASSLGTGLSGSYEQYF. DNA of the CDR3: TGCGCCAGCAGCTTGGGGACAGGGCTTTCTGGCTCCTACGAGCAGTACTTC.

The gene calls are TRBV10-1 and TRBJ2-5; D possibly matches TRBD1 or TRBD2 (5 bases each). Germline-derived CDR1 and CDR2 are WNHNN and SYGVQD (reference sequence). Trimming took 5 bases from V and 5 from J, leaving 15 bases between them. CDR3 length: 14 residues. The CDR3 DNA sequence: TGCGCCAGCAGTCCGGGACCGATGGGGGAGACCCAGTACTTC. It translates to CASSPGPMGETQYF.

The chain recombines TRBV7-9 with TRBJ2-7, with TRBD2 identical over 15 bases. The length of the CDR3 is 15 residues. The V and J ends lost 5 bases and 9 bases, in that order; junction bases with no gene match: 8. CDR1 is SEHNR and CDR2 is FQNEAQ in the germline V gene (reference sequence). DNA for the CDR3: TGTGCCAGCAGCCCGCCGGGACTAGCGGGAGGTGCGCAGTACTTC. Its protein product is CASSPPGLAGGAQYF.